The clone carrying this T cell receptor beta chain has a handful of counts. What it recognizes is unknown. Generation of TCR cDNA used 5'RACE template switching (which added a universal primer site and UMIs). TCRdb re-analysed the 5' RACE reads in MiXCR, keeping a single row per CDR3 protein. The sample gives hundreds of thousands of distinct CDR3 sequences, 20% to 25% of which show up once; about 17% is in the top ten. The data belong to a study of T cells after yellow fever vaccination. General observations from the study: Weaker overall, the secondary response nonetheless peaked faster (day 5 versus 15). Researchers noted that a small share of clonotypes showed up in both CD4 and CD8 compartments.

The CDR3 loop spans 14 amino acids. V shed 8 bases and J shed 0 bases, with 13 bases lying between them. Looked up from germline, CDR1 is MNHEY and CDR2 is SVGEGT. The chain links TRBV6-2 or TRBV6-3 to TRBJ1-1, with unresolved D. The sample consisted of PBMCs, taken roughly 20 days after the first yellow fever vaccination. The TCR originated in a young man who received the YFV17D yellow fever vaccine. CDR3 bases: TGTGCCAGCCAGCCAGATATCATGAACACTGAAGCTTTCTTT. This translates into CASQPDIMNTEAFF.